The rows below give T cell receptor beta chains drawn from one sample of a study of T cell repertoires in cytomegalovirus infection. TCRdb passed the reads through MiXCR, listing each CDR3 protein once. The profile shows around 100,000 distinct CDR3 sequences, approximately 15% of them singletons. The sample was PBMCs. These receptors all stem from a human donor in good health (CMV status not recorded). Some clones in this sample may be carry-over from other donors' samples. The CDR3 runs from the conserved cysteine through the conserved F or W. D genes are given only for firm matches. Only some rows state a clone size, as once, few, many or a class for expanded clones.

V	size	D	J	DNA	CDR3
TRBV7-2	many	TRBD1	TRBJ2-7	TGTGCCAGCAGCTTAATGACAGGGATATCCTACGAGCAGTACTTC	CASSLMTGISYEQYF
TRBV12-5	NA	NA	TRBJ1-5	TGTGCTAGTGGTTTGGTATTGGGCAGGGAGGACCTCTATAGCAATCAGCCCCAGCATTTT	CASGLVLGREDLYSNQPQHF
TRBV6-5	NA	NA	TRBJ2-7	TGTGCCAGCAGTTCTCCGGGTGCCTACGAGCAGTACTTC	CASSSPGAYEQYF
TRBV6-6	few	TRBD2	TRBJ2-5	TGTGCCAGCTCCTATTGGACTAGCGGGGGGAAGTACTTC	CASSYWTSGGKYF
TRBV29-1	few	NA	TRBJ1-1	TGCAGCGTTGTTCAGACCCGTGCCATCACTGAAGCTTTCTTT	CSVVQTRAITEAFF
TRBV7-6	many	TRBD1	TRBJ1-4	TGTGCCAGCAGCTTAGTTCGGACAGGGGGGGATGAAAAACTGTTTTTT	CASSLVRTGGDEKLFF
TRBV12-3/TRBV12-4	NA	TRBD1	TRBJ1-6	TGTGCCAGCAGTCCAGACAGGGGTTGGTCACCCCTCCACTTT	CASSPDRGWSPLHF
TRBV12-5	NA	NA	TRBJ1-1	TGTGCTAGTGGTTTGGTCCAGGGGTCGAACACTGAAGCTTTCTTT	CASGLVQGSNTEAFF
TRBV6-6	many	NA	TRBJ1-3	TGTGCCAGCACCCAGACACCCTCTGGAAACACCATATATTTT	CASTQTPSGNTIYF
TRBV18	few	TRBD1	TRBJ2-7	TGTGCCAGCTCACCACTCTCGGGACAGGGTGGCATCGGCTCCTACGAGCAGTACTTC	CASSPLSGQGGIGSYEQYF
TRBV7-8	many	TRBD1	TRBJ2-3	TGTGCCAGCAGCTTGGGCCTTAACCCGACAGGGAAGACAGATACGCAGTATTTT	CASSLGLNPTGKTDTQYF
TRBV14	few	NA	TRBJ2-5	TGTGCCAGCAGCCAAGGGATAGGGTACCAAGAGACCCAGTACTTC	CASSQGIGYQETQYF
TRBV5-1	NA	NA	TRBJ1-4	TGCGCCAGCAGCACACTCGGGGCAAGGGCAACTAATGAAAAACTGTTTTTT	CASSTLGARATNEKLFF
TRBV6-5	NA	NA	TRBJ2-3	TGTGCCAGCAGTTACGGCTTACCACCCTACACAGATACGCAGTATTTT	CASSYGLPPYTDTQYF
TRBV5-1	NA	NA	TRBJ2-7	TGCGCCAGCACCGCCGATACAGGGTCCGATGAGCAGTACTTC	CASTADTGSDEQYF
TRBV18	few	NA	TRBJ2-4	TGTGCCAGCTCACCTCAGGAGCAAAACATTCAGTACTTC	CASSPQEQNIQYF
TRBV9	NA	TRBD2	TRBJ2-5	TGTGCCAGCAGCCTCGCGGGGGTACAAGAGACCCAGTACTTC	CASSLAGVQETQYF
TRBV10-3	many	NA	TRBJ2-7	TGTGCCATCAGTGATCTTGGCGCTTCCTACGAGCAGTACTTC	CAISDLGASYEQYF
TRBV7-9	once	NA	TRBJ1-2	TGTGCCAGCAGCCCCGTACTTAACTATGGCTACACCTTC	CASSPVLNYGYTF
TRBV25-1	few	NA	TRBJ2-2	TGTGCCAGCAGTGAATTGGCGGGGAACACCGGGGAGCTGTTTTTT	CASSELAGNTGELFF
TRBV7-2	many	NA	TRBJ2-5	TGTGCCAGCAGCTTAGCCTCCCCGGACCTACAAGAGACCCAGTACTTC	CASSLASPDLQETQYF
TRBV2	NA	NA	TRBJ2-1	TGTGCCACCCTCCGGGAGACGATCCAGTTCTTC	CATLRETIQFF
TRBV30	NA	NA	TRBJ2-4	TGTGACTGGAGTGTATTGGGCAGGGAGAGAAACATTCAGTACTTC	CDWSVLGRERNIQYF
TRBV29-1	few	TRBD1	TRBJ1-2	TGCAGCGTCCGACGACAGGGATATGGCTACACCTTC	CSVRRQGYGYTF
TRBV12-3/TRBV12-4	NA	TRBD1	TRBJ2-5	TGTGCCAGCAGTCGGGACAGCCAAGAGACCCAGTACTTC	CASSRDSQETQYF
TRBV7-6	many	TRBD2	TRBJ2-1	TGTGCCAGCAGCCTAGGGACTAGCGGGGGGTCAAATGAGCAGTTCTTC	CASSLGTSGGSNEQFF
TRBV5-1	once	NA	TRBJ1-5	TGCGCCCGCAGTTTCGGCCAGGAAGATCAGCCCCAGCATTTT	CARSFGQEDQPQHF
TRBV7-3	few	NA	TRBJ2-3	TGTGCCAGCAGCCCTGCGGGACAGCCTACAGATACGCAGTATTTT	CASSPAGQPTDTQYF
TRBV20-1	few	NA	TRBJ2-5	TGCAGTGCTCGAATGGGGGTATCCGAAGTGACCCAGTACTTC	CSARMGVSEVTQYF
TRBV2	NA	NA	TRBJ2-5	TGTGCCAGCAGTGAGTGGGGGCAAGAGACCCAGTACTTC	CASSEWGQETQYF
TRBV2	NA	TRBD1	TRBJ2-1	TGTGCCAGCAGCGATGAGACAGGGAGTCCCTACAATGAGCAGTTCTTC	CASSDETGSPYNEQFF
TRBV4-2	few	NA	TRBJ2-1	TGTGCCAGCAGCCAAGGAGGTAGTATGGGCTCCTACAATGAGCAGTTCTTC	CASSQGGSMGSYNEQFF
TRBV7-2	few	NA	TRBJ1-3	TGTGCCAGCAGCCCCTACTCGACAGTCTCTGGAAACACCATATATTTT	CASSPYSTVSGNTIYF
TRBV12-3/TRBV12-4	NA	NA	TRBJ2-6	TGTGCCAGCAGTGACGCTGGGGCCAACGTCCTGACTTTC	CASSDAGANVLTF
TRBV20-1	NA	TRBD1	TRBJ1-2	TGCAGTGCTAGAGATAGCGGTGTCAACAGGGGAGCTAACTATGGCTACACCTTC	CSARDSGVNRGANYGYTF
TRBV4-1	NA	NA	TRBJ1-1	TGCGCCAGCAGCCAAGTGGGGGGGAACACTGAAGCTTTCTTT	CASSQVGGNTEAFF
TRBV7-2	few	NA	TRBJ1-1	TGTGCCAGCAGCTTAACGGGACACCACATGAACACTGAAGCTTTCTTT	CASSLTGHHMNTEAFF
TRBV7-2	few	TRBD2	TRBJ2-7	TGTGCCAGCAGCTTAGGGTCTAGCGGGCCATACTACGAGCAGTACTTC	CASSLGSSGPYYEQYF
TRBV28	NA	NA	TRBJ1-5	TGTGCCAGCAGTTCCAGGAATGGCCGAGCCCAGCATTTT	CASSSRNGRAQHF
TRBV3-1	NA	NA	TRBJ1-1	TGTGCCAGCAGCCAACGACAGAGCTACACTGAAGCTTTCTTT	CASSQRQSYTEAFF
TRBV18	many	TRBD1	TRBJ2-7	TGTGCCAGCTCACTTGGTGGACAGGGATACTACGAGCAGTACTTC	CASSLGGQGYYEQYF
TRBV10-3	NA	TRBD1	TRBJ2-1	TGTGCCATCAGCCTGGACAGGGTAAATGAGCAGTTCTTC	CAISLDRVNEQFF
TRBV27	NA	NA	TRBJ1-5	TGTGCCAGCAATCCCGGGACACCGTATAGCAATCAGCCCCAGCATTTT	CASNPGTPYSNQPQHF
TRBV12-3/TRBV12-4	few	NA	TRBJ1-4	TGTGCCAGCAGCTACGGTTCTAGCTCTGGTGAAAAACTGTTTTTT	CASSYGSSSGEKLFF
TRBV5-1	many	NA	TRBJ1-1	TGCGCCAGCAGCCCCCAGGGCGGGAACACTGAAGCTTTCTTT	CASSPQGGNTEAFF
TRBV28	many	TRBD1	TRBJ2-7	TGTGCCAGCAGCCCCTGGACAGGGAGCTCCTACGAGCAGTACTTC	CASSPWTGSSYEQYF
TRBV9	few	NA	TRBJ2-7	TGTGCCAGCAGCGTAGTAGACAGAGGCGAGCAGTACTTC	CASSVVDRGEQYF
TRBV29-1	NA	NA	TRBJ1-5	TGCAGCGTCCGCGGTGTTGGGCAGCCCCAGCATTTT	CSVRGVGQPQHF
TRBV28	many	NA	TRBJ1-5	TGTGCCAGCAGCCTTACTTCTCAGCCCCAGCATTTT	CASSLTSQPQHF
TRBV7-9	many	TRBD1	TRBJ2-1	TGTGCCAGCAGCTTAGCCCCGGGACAGACCTACAATGAGCAGTTCTTC	CASSLAPGQTYNEQFF
TRBV7-2	many	NA	TRBJ2-1	TGTGCCAGCAGCTTGAGGGCGTACAATGAGCAGTTCTTC	CASSLRAYNEQFF